Listed below are T cell receptor beta chains from one sample, sequenced in a study of shared clonotypes between healthy human individuals. The data were produced by immunoSEQ multiplex PCR, yet TCRdb's version contains in-frame clones alone and is incomplete. The table lists 2 million to 2.5 million clones, approximately 96% of them singletons, with roughly 0.13% in the top ten. The sample consisted of naive CD4+ T cells sorted from blood. These receptors originate from a man between 18 and 29 years old in good health. Both conserved end residues are part of each CDR3. The order of the fields is D gene, V gene, J gene, clone size, CDR3 protein, CDR3 DNA. A D gene is named only where the DNA matches it firmly. Expanded clones are given a class, and other clones once, few, many or no size at all.

>NA|TRBV19|TRBJ1-2|NA
CASSPQTGPHYGYTF
TGTGCCAGTAGTCCTCAAACAGGGCCGCACTATGGCTACACCTTC
>NA|TRBV5-6|TRBJ2-5|NA
CASSGTSGNQETQYF
TGTGCCAGCAGCGGGACCTCCGGAAACCAAGAGACCCAGTACTTC
>NA|TRBV9|TRBJ1-2|NA
CASSDGQLRGYTF
TGTGCCAGCAGCGATGGACAGTTGCGTGGCTACACCTTC
>NA|TRBV13|TRBJ1-6|NA
CASSFSPPGGNSPLHF
TGTGCCAGCAGCTTTTCCCCTCCTGGGGGTAATTCACCCCTCCACTTT
>NA|TRBV25-1|TRBJ2-2|NA
CASSDGRYWGELFF
TGTGCCAGCAGTGATGGGCGGTACTGGGGGGAGCTGTTTTTT
>NA|TRBV5-1|TRBJ1-2|NA
CASSLEAPYNYGYTF
TGCGCCAGCAGCTTGGAGGCACCCTATAACTATGGCTACACCTTC
>NA|TRBV4-2|TRBJ2-3|NA
CASSQTTSSTDTQYF
TGTGCCAGCAGCCAGACTACTTCTAGCACAGATACGCAGTATTTT
>NA|TRBV9|TRBJ1-2|few
CASSVGDLPNYGYTF
TGTGCCAGCAGCGTCGGTGACCTACCTAACTATGGCTACACCTTC
>NA|TRBV20-1|TRBJ2-5|NA
CSAGLQETQYF
TGCAGTGCCGGACTCCAAGAGACCCAGTACTTC
>NA|TRBV6-5|TRBJ1-4|NA
CASSYSWAGSEKLFF
TGTGCCAGCAGTTACTCTTGGGCAGGCAGTGAAAAACTGTTTTTT
>TRBD1|TRBV10-1|TRBJ2-1|NA
CASRPDRVYNEQFF
TGCGCCAGCCGCCCGGACAGGGTCTACAATGAGCAGTTCTTC
>NA|TRBV5-1|TRBJ2-3|NA
CASSSEGGKRADTQYF
TGCGCCAGCAGCTCCGAAGGCGGTAAAAGGGCAGATACGCAGTATTTT
>NA|TRBV5-6|TRBJ2-5|NA
CASSFTGIQETQYF
TGTGCCAGCAGTTTTACAGGAATTCAAGAGACCCAGTACTTC
>NA|TRBV18|TRBJ2-1|NA
CASSPPNWGYEQFF
TGTGCCAGCTCGCCCCCCAATTGGGGTTATGAGCAGTTCTTC
>NA|TRBV5-1|TRBJ2-1|NA
CASSLGTVYNEQFF
TGCGCCAGCAGCTTGGGGACAGTGTACAATGAGCAGTTCTTC
>NA|TRBV7-2|TRBJ1-2|NA
CASRLGGSYGYTF
TGTGCCAGCAGATTGGGGGGTAGTTATGGCTACACCTTC
>NA|TRBV7-8|TRBJ2-7|NA
CASSAPALRTATYEQYF
TGTGCCAGCAGCGCCCCCGCCCTCCGGACAGCTACCTACGAGCAGTACTTC
>TRBD2|TRBV5-4|TRBJ2-7|NA
CASSDGGLAGGLEQYF
TGTGCCAGCAGCGACGGCGGGCTAGCGGGAGGTCTCGAGCAGTACTTC
>TRBD2|TRBV2|TRBJ2-1|NA
CASSKNSGTSSYEQFF
TGTGCCAGCAGTAAAAATTCCGGGACTAGCTCTTATGAGCAGTTCTTC
>NA|TRBV5-1|TRBJ2-2|NA
CASSQRTASNTGELFF
TGCGCCAGCAGCCAAAGGACGGCGTCGAACACCGGGGAGCTGTTTTTT
>NA|TRBV6-6|TRBJ2-1|NA
CASSRTRGSEFF
TGTGCCAGCAGCAGGACCCGGGGCAGTGAGTTCTTC
>TRBD2|TRBV5-4|TRBJ2-1|NA
CASSTATSGGYNEQFF
TGTGCCAGCAGTACCGCAACTAGCGGGGGTTACAATGAGCAGTTCTTC
>NA|TRBV7-2|TRBJ2-5|NA
CASSRQDIETQYF
TGTGCCAGCAGCCGTCAGGATATAGAGACCCAGTACTTC
>NA|TRBV5-1|TRBJ2-7|NA
CASRGGESYEQYF
TGCGCCAGCAGAGGCGGGGAATCCTACGAGCAGTACTTC
>NA|TRBV4-2|TRBJ2-2|NA
CASSQVLTEGAGELFF
TGTGCCAGCAGCCAAGTACTGACCGAAGGGGCCGGGGAGCTGTTTTTT
>NA|TRBV18|TRBJ2-5|few
CASSPPQETQYF
TGTGCCAGCTCACCACCACAAGAGACCCAGTACTTC
>NA|TRBV9|TRBJ2-7|NA
CASSVELGGTTYEQYF
TGTGCCAGCAGCGTAGAATTAGGCGGGACCACCTACGAGCAGTACTTC
>NA|TRBV5-8|TRBJ2-6|NA
CASSLWGEGANVLTF
TGTGCCAGCAGCTTGTGGGGGGAAGGGGCCAACGTCCTGACTTTC
>NA|TRBV28|TRBJ2-7|NA
CASSLRTSSEQYF
TGTGCCAGCAGTCTCCGGACATCCTCGGAGCAGTACTTC
>NA|TRBV28|TRBJ2-7|many
CASSLVVTDYEQYF
TGTGCCAGCAGTTTAGTAGTGACAGACTACGAGCAGTACTTC
>NA|TRBV9|TRBJ2-5|NA
CASSTSGGLETQYF
TGTGCCAGCAGCACTTCAGGGGGACTGGAGACCCAGTACTTC